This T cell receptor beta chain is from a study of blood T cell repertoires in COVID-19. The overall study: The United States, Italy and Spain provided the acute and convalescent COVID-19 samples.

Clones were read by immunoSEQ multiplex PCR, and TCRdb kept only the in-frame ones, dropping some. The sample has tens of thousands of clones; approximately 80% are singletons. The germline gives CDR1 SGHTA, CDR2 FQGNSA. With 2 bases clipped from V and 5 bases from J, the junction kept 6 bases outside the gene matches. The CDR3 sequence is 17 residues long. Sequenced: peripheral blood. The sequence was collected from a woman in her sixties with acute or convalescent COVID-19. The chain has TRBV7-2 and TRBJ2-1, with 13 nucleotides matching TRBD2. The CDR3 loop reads CASSLSTSGGVHNEQFF. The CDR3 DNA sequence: TGTGCCAGCAGCTTAAGTACTAGCGGGGGGGTACACAATGAGCAGTTCTTC.